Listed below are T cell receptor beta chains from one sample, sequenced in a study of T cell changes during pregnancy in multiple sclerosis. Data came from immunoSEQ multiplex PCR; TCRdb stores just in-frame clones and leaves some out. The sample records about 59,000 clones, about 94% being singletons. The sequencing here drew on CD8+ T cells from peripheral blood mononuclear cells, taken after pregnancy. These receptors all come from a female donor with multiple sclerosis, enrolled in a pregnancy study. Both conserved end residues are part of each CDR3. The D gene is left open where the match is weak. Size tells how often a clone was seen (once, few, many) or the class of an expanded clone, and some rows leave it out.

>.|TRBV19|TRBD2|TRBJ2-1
CASSTKGLVPYNEQFF
TGTGCCAGTAGTACAAAAGGACTAGTCCCCTACAATGAGCAGTTCTTC
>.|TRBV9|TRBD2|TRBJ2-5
CASSERGGIGETQYF
TGTGCCAGCAGCGAAAGGGGAGGGATCGGGGAGACCCAGTACTTC
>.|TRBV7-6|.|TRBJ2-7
CASSARGTAPYEQYF
TGTGCCAGCAGCGCCCGCGGGACAGCACCCTACGAGCAGTACTTC
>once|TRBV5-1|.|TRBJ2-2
CASSFSRVNTGELFF
TGCGCCAGCAGTTTCTCTCGGGTCAACACCGGGGAGCTGTTTTTT
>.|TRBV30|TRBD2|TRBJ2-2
CAWSSTSGRHAGTGELFF
TGTGCCTGGAGTTCGACTAGCGGGAGACACGCAGGCACCGGGGAGCTGTTTTTT
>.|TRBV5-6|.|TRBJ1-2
CASSLNRDTYGYTF
TGTGCCAGCAGCTTGAACAGGGATACCTATGGCTACACCTTC
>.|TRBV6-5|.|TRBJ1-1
CASSQPGMNTEAFF
TGTGCCAGCAGTCAACCAGGGATGAACACTGAAGCTTTCTTT
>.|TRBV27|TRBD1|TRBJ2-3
CASRRQGGTDTQYF
TGTGCCAGCAGAAGACAGGGAGGCACAGATACGCAGTATTTT
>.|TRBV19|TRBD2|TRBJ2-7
CASSRGNSGSFYEQYF
TGTGCCAGTAGTAGGGGGAATAGCGGGAGCTTCTACGAGCAGTACTTC
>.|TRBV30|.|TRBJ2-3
CAWNLRQTDTQYF
TGTGCCTGGAACCTCAGACAGACAGATACGCAGTATTTT
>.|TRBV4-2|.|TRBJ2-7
CASSQGGDGSYEQYF
TGTGCCAGCAGCCAAGGGGGGGACGGCTCCTACGAGCAGTACTTC
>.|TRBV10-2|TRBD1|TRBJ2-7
CASRTGLGPVGYEQYF
TGCGCCAGCAGGACAGGGTTGGGCCCCGTGGGCTACGAGCAGTACTTC
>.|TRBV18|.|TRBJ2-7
CASSPGLDYEQYF
TGTGCCAGCTCACCTGGACTGGACTACGAGCAGTACTTC
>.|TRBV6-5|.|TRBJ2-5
CARAGPNQETQYF
TGTGCCCGAGCAGGGCCGAACCAAGAGACCCAGTACTTC
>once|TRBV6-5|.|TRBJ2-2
CASWGDGELFF
TGTGCCAGTTGGGGAGACGGGGAGCTGTTTTTT
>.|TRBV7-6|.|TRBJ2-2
CASQRDTGELFF
TGTGCCTCGCAGCGCGACACCGGGGAGCTGTTTTTT
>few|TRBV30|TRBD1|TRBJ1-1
CAWGQGSTEAFF
TGTGCCTGGGGACAGGGTAGCACTGAAGCTTTCTTT
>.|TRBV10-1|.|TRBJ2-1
CASSDGNSEVDEQFF
TGCGCCAGCAGTGATGGGAATAGCGAGGTGGATGAGCAGTTCTTC
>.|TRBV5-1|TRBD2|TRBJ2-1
CASSLAGGLNEQFF
TGCGCCAGCAGCTTAGCGGGAGGACTAAATGAGCAGTTCTTC
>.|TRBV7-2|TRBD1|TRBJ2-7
CASSLGWTGAHEQYF
TGTGCCAGCAGCTTGGGGTGGACAGGGGCCCACGAGCAGTACTTC
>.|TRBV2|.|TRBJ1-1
CASISDSPEAFF
TGTGCCAGCATATCGGACAGCCCTGAAGCTTTCTTT
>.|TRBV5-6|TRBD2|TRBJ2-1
CASSEGTGTSGYNEQFF
TGTGCCAGCAGCGAGGGGACCGGGACTAGCGGATACAATGAGCAGTTCTTC
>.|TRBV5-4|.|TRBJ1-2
CASMPQGAYGYTF
TGTGCCAGCATGCCCCAGGGCGCATACGGCTACACCTTC
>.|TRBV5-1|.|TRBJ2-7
CASSWVAGKEQYF
TGCGCCAGCAGCTGGGTGGCAGGGAAAGAGCAGTACTTC
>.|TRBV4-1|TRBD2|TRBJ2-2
CASSQTGLGNTGELFF
TGCGCCAGCAGCCAAACCGGACTAGGGAACACCGGGGAGCTGTTTTTT
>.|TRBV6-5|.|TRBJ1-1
CASSSPTKNTEAFF
TGTGCCAGCAGTTCCCCGACTAAGAACACTGAAGCTTTCTTT
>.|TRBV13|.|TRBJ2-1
CASSLGSGGVYNEQFF
TGTGCCAGCAGCTTAGGGTCCGGGGGTGTTTACAATGAGCAGTTCTTC
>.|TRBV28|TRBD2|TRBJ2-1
CASSSRGAGVRYEQFF
TGTGCCAGCAGTTCCCGGGGAGCGGGAGTTCGTTATGAGCAGTTCTTC
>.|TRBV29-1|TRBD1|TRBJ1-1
CSARQGGTEAFF
TGCAGCGCAAGACAGGGCGGCACTGAAGCTTTCTTT
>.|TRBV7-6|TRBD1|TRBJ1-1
CASSRYGGQENTEAFF
TGTGCCAGCAGCCGATATGGGGGACAGGAGAACACTGAAGCTTTCTTT
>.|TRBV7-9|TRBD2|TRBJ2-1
CATGTSGEQFF
TGTGCCACGGGGACTAGCGGGGAGCAGTTCTTC
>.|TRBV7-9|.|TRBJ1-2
CASSPRDTNYGYTF
TGTGCCAGCAGCCCACGGGACACCAACTATGGCTACACCTTC
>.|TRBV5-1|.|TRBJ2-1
CASSWGRYNEQFF
TGCGCCAGCAGCTGGGGGCGGTACAATGAGCAGTTCTTC
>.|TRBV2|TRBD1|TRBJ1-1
CASSPGQVNTEAFF
TGTGCCAGCAGCCCGGGACAGGTAAACACTGAAGCTTTCTTT
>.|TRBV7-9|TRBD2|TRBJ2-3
CASSLGLADTDTQYF
TGTGCCAGCAGCTTGGGACTAGCGGACACAGATACGCAGTATTTT
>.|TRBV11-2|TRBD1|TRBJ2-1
CASSLDGTGINNEQFF
TGTGCCAGCAGCTTAGATGGGACAGGGATCAACAATGAGCAGTTCTTC
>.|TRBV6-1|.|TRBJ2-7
CASSELQDSSYEQYF
TGTGCCAGCAGTGAACTCCAGGACAGTTCCTACGAGCAGTACTTC
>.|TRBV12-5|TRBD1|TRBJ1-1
CASGTGTYTEAFF
TGTGCTAGTGGGACAGGGACGTACACTGAAGCTTTCTTT
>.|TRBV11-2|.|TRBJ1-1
CASSLVGMNTEAFF
TGTGCCAGCAGCTTAGTCGGGATGAACACTGAAGCTTTCTTT
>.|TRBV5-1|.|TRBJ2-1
CASSLRTDYYNEQFF
TGCGCCAGCAGCTTGCGAACGGACTACTACAATGAGCAGTTCTTC
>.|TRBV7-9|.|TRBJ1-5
CASGGIDNQPQHF
TGTGCCAGCGGGGGGATTGACAATCAGCCCCAGCATTTT
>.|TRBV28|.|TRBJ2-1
CASSPQAVGSSVAYNEQFF
TGTGCCAGCAGCCCCCAAGCGGTAGGGTCTAGTGTAGCCTACAATGAGCAGTTCTTC
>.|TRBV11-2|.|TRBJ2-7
CASSDPGAYEQYF
TGTGCCAGCAGCGACCCGGGGGCCTACGAGCAGTACTTC
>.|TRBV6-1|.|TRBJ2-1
CASSEAFAASYNEQFF
TGTGCCAGCAGTGAAGCGTTTGCGGCCTCCTACAATGAGCAGTTCTTC
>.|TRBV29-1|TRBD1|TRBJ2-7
CSVEPEPRDSSYEQYF
TGCAGCGTTGAACCTGAACCCCGGGACAGCTCCTACGAGCAGTACTTC
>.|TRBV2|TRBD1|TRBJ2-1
CASRPPGQENEQFF
TGTGCCAGCAGGCCTCCGGGACAGGAAAATGAGCAGTTCTTC
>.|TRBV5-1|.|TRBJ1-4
CASSLEGAGKLFF
TGCGCCAGCAGCTTGGAGGGAGCGGGAAAACTGTTTTTT
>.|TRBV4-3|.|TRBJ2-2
CASSQGVAGPLRDGELFF
TGCGCCAGCAGCCAAGGAGTAGCCGGCCCACTTCGGGACGGGGAGCTGTTTTTT